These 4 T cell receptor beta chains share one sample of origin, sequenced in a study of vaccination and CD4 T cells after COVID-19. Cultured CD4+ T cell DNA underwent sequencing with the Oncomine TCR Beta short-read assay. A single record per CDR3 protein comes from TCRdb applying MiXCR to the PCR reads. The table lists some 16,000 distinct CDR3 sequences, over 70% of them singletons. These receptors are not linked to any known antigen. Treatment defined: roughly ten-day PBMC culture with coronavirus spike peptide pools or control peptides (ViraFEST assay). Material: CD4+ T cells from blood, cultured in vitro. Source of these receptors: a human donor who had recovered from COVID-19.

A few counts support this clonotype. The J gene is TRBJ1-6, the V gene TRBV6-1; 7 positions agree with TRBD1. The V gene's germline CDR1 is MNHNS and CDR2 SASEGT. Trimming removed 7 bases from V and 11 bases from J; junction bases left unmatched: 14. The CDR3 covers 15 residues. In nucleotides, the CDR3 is TGTGCCAGCAAAATGACCGGGACAGCTTTTGCACCCCTCCACTTT. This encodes CASKMTGTAFAPLHF.

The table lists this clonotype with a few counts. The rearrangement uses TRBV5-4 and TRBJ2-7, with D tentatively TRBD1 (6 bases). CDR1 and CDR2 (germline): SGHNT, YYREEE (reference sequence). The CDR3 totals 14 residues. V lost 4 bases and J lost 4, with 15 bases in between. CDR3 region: CASSRGHDFYEQYF. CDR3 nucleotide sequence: TGTGCCAGCAGCCGGGGACACGACTTTTACGAGCAGTACTTC.

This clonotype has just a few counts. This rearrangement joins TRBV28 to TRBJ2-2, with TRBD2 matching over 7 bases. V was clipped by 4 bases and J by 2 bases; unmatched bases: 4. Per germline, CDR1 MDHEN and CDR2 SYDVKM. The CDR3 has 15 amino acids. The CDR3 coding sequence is TGTGCCAGCAGTTGGCGGGGGACTAACACCGGGGAGCTGTTTTTT. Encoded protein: CASSWRGTNTGELFF.

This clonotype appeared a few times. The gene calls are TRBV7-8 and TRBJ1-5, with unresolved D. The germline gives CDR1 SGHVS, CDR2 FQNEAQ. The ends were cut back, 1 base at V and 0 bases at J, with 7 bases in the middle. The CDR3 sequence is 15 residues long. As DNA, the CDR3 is TGTGCCAGCAGCTTAGGTGGCGGTAGCAATCAGCCCCAGCATTTT. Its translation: CASSLGGGSNQPQHF. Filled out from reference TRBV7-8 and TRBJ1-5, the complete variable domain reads GAGVSQSPRYKVAKRGQDVALRCDPISGHVSLFWYQQALGQGPEFLTYFQNEAQLDKSGLPSDRFFAERPEGSVSTLKIQRTQQEDSAVYLCASSLGGGSNQPQHFGDGTRLSIL.